This is a list of T cell receptor beta chains from one sample in a study of OX40 agonist ivuxolimab in advanced cancers. Method: immunoSEQ multiplex PCR; TCRdb's copy keeps in-frame clones and lacks some. This table holds more than 65,000 clones, around 85% found once. The source was CD4+ or CD8+ T cells sorted from blood, collected in a trial of the OX40 agonist ivuxolimab. The source is an adult with an advanced solid tumor such as melanoma, head and neck, liver or kidney cancer. The CDR3 runs from the conserved cysteine through the conserved F or W. The D gene is left open where the match is weak. Clone sizes are given selectively: once, few, many, or a class where the clone is expanded.

j_call | v_call | d_call | clone_size | cdr3_nt | cdr3_aa
TRBJ2-2 | TRBV18 | . | . | TGTGCCAGCTCAGGGGGCGGCAACACCGGGGAGCTGTTTTTT | CASSGGGNTGELFF
TRBJ2-7 | TRBV4-1 | . | . | TGCGCCAGCAGCCAAGATGAACTTTACGGGCAGTACTTC | CASSQDELYGQYF
TRBJ1-2 | TRBV2 | TRBD1 | . | TGTGCCAGCAGCTCGCCAGGGGGCGCAAAGGGCTACACCTTC | CASSSPGGAKGYTF
TRBJ2-4 | TRBV7-8 | . | . | TGTGCCAGCAGCCCAAGTAGGATATACAGGGACACGCCAAGGAACATTCAGTACTTC | CASSPSRIYRDTPRNIQYF
TRBJ1-5 | TRBV6-5 | . | . | TGTGCCAGCAGTTATCAGGGTTACGGTCAGCCCCAGCATTTT | CASSYQGYGQPQHF
TRBJ2-1 | TRBV11-1 | . | . | TGTGCCAGCAATCAGTGGGAACTGCCAAATGAGCAGTTCTTC | CASNQWELPNEQFF
TRBJ2-7 | TRBV2 | TRBD1 | . | TGTGCCAGCAGGCAGGGGGCAGGCTACGAGCAGTACTTC | CASRQGAGYEQYF
TRBJ2-1 | TRBV2 | TRBD2 | once | TGTGCCAGCAGGGCACAAGCGGGGGGGCTCGGTGAGCAGTTCTTC | CASRAQAGGLGEQFF
TRBJ2-7 | TRBV27 | TRBD1 | . | TGTGCCAGCAGCCAGAAGCAGACAGGGGGGAACGAGCAGTACTTC | CASSQKQTGGNEQYF
TRBJ1-2 | TRBV18 | TRBD1 | . | TGTGCCAGCTCACCCGGACAGGGAATAAGGAAGGGCTACACCTTC | CASSPGQGIRKGYTF
TRBJ2-7 | TRBV7-9 | . | . | TGTGCCAGCAGCCCTAAGGTGAACGGCGAGCAGTACTTC | CASSPKVNGEQYF
TRBJ2-3 | TRBV7-3 | . | . | TGTGCCAGCAGCTTAGAGGCAGATACGCAGTATTTT | CASSLEADTQYF
TRBJ1-5 | TRBV10-3 | TRBD1 | . | TGTGCCATCAGTGGACAGGGAAGCAATCAGCCCCAGCATTTT | CAISGQGSNQPQHF
TRBJ1-5 | TRBV7-6 | . | . | TGTGCCAGCAGCCCAACACGCGATCAGCCCCAGCATTTT | CASSPTRDQPQHF
TRBJ1-4 | TRBV7-2 | . | few | TGTGCCAGCAGCAGATCAGGGGTAACTAATGAAAAACTGTTTTTT | CASSRSGVTNEKLFF
TRBJ2-7 | TRBV7-2 | TRBD2 | once | TGTGCCAGCAGCTTGAGGCCTAGCGGGAGCGAGCAGTACTTC | CASSLRPSGSEQYF
TRBJ2-2 | TRBV11-2 | TRBD1 | . | TGTGCCAGCAGCTTAAGGGACAGCGAGACCGGGGAGCTGTTTTTT | CASSLRDSETGELFF
TRBJ1-1 | TRBV9 | . | . | TGTGCCAGCAGCGTAGGGCTGATGGCTGAAGCTTTCTTT | CASSVGLMAEAFF
TRBJ2-3 | TRBV7-2 | . | . | TGTGCCAGCAGCTCAGGCGGCCGCACAGATACGCAGTATTTT | CASSSGGRTDTQYF
TRBJ2-3 | TRBV2 | . | . | TGCGCCAGCAGGGAGGCCTATACGCAGTATTTT | CASREAYTQYF
TRBJ1-3 | TRBV14 | . | . | TGTGCCAGCAGCCCTCCAGGGTCCCCAAGGGATTTT | CASSPPGSPRDF
TRBJ1-4 | TRBV30 | TRBD1 | . | TGTGCCTGGAGTACCCCGGCAGGGGGTTATGAAAAACTGTTTTTT | CAWSTPAGGYEKLFF
TRBJ1-2 | TRBV19 | TRBD1 | . | TGTGCCACTACTAGGGACAGAGGTTCCTATGGCTACACCTTC | CATTRDRGSYGYTF
TRBJ1-3 | TRBV2 | . | . | TGTGCCAGCACCCGGGGCGTGGTTAAGTCTGGAAACACCATATATTTT | CASTRGVVKSGNTIYF
TRBJ2-5 | TRBV10-3 | . | . | TGTGCCATCAGTGAGGAAACAGCCCAAGAGACCCAGTACTTC | CAISEETAQETQYF
TRBJ1-4 | TRBV11-1 | . | . | TGTGCCAGCGGTGCGATGACAGGAAATGAAAAACTGTTTTTT | CASGAMTGNEKLFF
TRBJ1-2 | TRBV7-9 | . | few | TGTGCCAGCAGCTTGGGGGAGCGGGCTTCTGGCTACACCTTC | CASSLGERASGYTF
TRBJ2-5 | TRBV4-1 | TRBD2 | . | TGCGCCAGCAGCCAAGAAGGACTAGCGGGGGGGCGGGCTTCGGTCGCCCAGTACTTC | CASSQEGLAGGRASVAQYF
TRBJ1-2 | TRBV7-9 | TRBD1 | . | TGTGCCAGCAGTTACCGGGACAGAAACTATGGCTACACCTTC | CASSYRDRNYGYTF
TRBJ2-3 | TRBV11-2 | TRBD2 | . | TGTGCCAGCAGCTTAAGACTAGCTGCAGATACGCAGTATTTT | CASSLRLAADTQYF
TRBJ1-2 | TRBV27 | . | . | TGTGCCAGCAAAGATTTGGGAGGCTATGGCTACACCTTC | CASKDLGGYGYTF
TRBJ1-1 | TRBV28 | . | . | TGTGCCAGCGGCGGCGGGATGAACACTGAAGCTTTCTTT | CASGGGMNTEAFF
TRBJ2-2 | TRBV5-1 | TRBD2 | . | TGCGCCAGCAGCGGGGGGACTAGCGGAAACACCGGGGAGCTGTTTTTT | CASSGGTSGNTGELFF